Below are 16 T cell receptor beta chains sequenced from a single sample in a study of shared clonotypes between healthy human individuals. TCRdb's copy holds only in-frame clones and misses some; the assay was immunoSEQ multiplex PCR. The sample contains 760,000 or so clones, roughly 96% of which appear only once. The naive CD8 population came from CD45RO-negative cells selected for CCR7, without terminally differentiated effector memory CD45RA+ cells. Source material: naive CD8+ T cells sorted from blood. The source of these receptors is a man aged 25 to 40 in good health.

V gene TRBV11-2 combines with J gene TRBJ2-1; 8 bases are a match to TRBD2. In germline, CDR1 is SGHAT, CDR2 FQNNGV. V was pared by 6 bases and J by 4 bases, with 11 bases of the junction left unmatched. This CDR3 spans 16 amino acids. CDR3 in amino acids: CASRPGVAGKYNEQFF. Written as DNA, the CDR3 is TGTGCCAGCAGACCCGGAGTAGCGGGGAAATACAATGAGCAGTTCTTC.

This chain connects TRBV29-1 to TRBJ2-1, with TRBD2 matching 9 bases. Germline V lookup: CDR1 SQVTM, CDR2 ANQGSEA. The length of the CDR3 is 17 residues. The trim removed 4 bases at V and 1 base at J, leaving 11 bases unmatched. The CDR3: CSVAGLARGGSYNEQFF. CDR3 nucleotide sequence: TGCAGCGTTGCGGGACTAGCTCGAGGAGGGTCCTACAATGAGCAGTTCTTC.

The genes are TRBV29-1 and TRBJ2-1, with D perhaps TRBD2 (5 bases). CDR1 is SQVTM, CDR2 ANQGSEA, per germline. V was cut by 3 bases and J by 6 bases, with 21 bases left in between. The CDR3 has 16 residues. CDR3 loop: CSVESSPSIETNEQFF. Here the CDR3 DNA reads TGCAGCGTTGAGTCGTCCCCTAGCATCGAAACCAATGAGCAGTTCTTC.

V is TRBV27 and J is TRBJ2-3; 7 bases fit TRBD2. The CDR3 is made up of 16 amino acids. After removal of 2 bases from V and 4 bases from J, the junction contained 9 bases not matched to a gene. CDR1 and CDR2 from the germline V gene are MNHEY and SMNVEV (reference sequence). In DNA form, the CDR3 reads TGTGCCAGCAGTTTAGGAGTCGGGGGGTTGGCAGATACGCAGTATTTT. Translation gives CASSLGVGGLADTQYF.

The chain is built from TRBV21-1 and TRBJ2-3; the table's D call TRBD2 went unverified against the DNA. TRBV21-1 is an annotated pseudogene. The CDR3 runs to 20 residues. The CDR3 sequence is CASSKASLAGGQLYTDTQYF. The CDR3 nucleotides are TGTGCCAGCAGCAAAGCTAGTCTAGCGGGAGGTCAGCTCTACACAGATACGCAGTATTTT.

The rearrangement uses TRBV11-2 and TRBJ2-5; D gene ambiguous. The germline V and J ends were trimmed by 3 bases and 2 bases, with 16 bases remaining between them. Germline V gives CDR1 SGHAT, CDR2 FQNNGV. The CDR3 totals 16 residues. CDR3 sequence: CASSFHGPLGQETQYF. CDR3 DNA: TGTGCCAGCAGCTTCCACGGGCCCCTTGGTCAAGAGACCCAGTACTTC. Full variable domain (remainder filled in from reference TRBV11-2 and TRBJ2-5): EAGVAQSPRYKIIEKRQSVAFWCNPISGHATLYWYQQILGQGPKLLIQFQNNGVVDDSQLPKDRFSAERLKGVDSTLKIQPAKLEDSAVYLCASSFHGPLGQETQYFGPGTRLLVL.

This chain joins TRBV6-5 and TRBJ2-2; D is undetermined. V lost 0 bases and J 0 bases, leaving 8 bases between the germline ends. Germline V gene data show CDR1 as MNHEY and CDR2 as SVGAGI. This CDR3 comprises 16 residues. CDR3 loop: CASSYSRTTNTGELFF. CDR3 coding DNA: TGTGCCAGCAGTTACTCGAGGACGACGAACACCGGGGAGCTGTTTTTT.

The chain couples TRBV7-9 to TRBJ2-1; D is possibly TRBD1 or TRBD2 (5 bases each). V lost 5 bases to trimming and J lost 0 bases, with 17 bases between them. CDR3 length: 17 amino acids. Germline V gene lookup returns CDR1 SEHNR and CDR2 FQNEAQ (reference sequence). The CDR3 DNA follows: TGTGCCAGCAGCCCATTCGATGGGGGTTTCTCCTACAATGAGCAGTTCTTC. As protein: CASSPFDGGFSYNEQFF.

This rearrangement joins TRBV19 to TRBJ2-5, with 8 nucleotides matching TRBD1. V was clipped by 1 base and J by 1 base; unmatched bases: 8. Looked up from germline, CDR1 is LNHDA and CDR2 is SQIVND (reference sequence). This CDR3 region has 17 residues. CDR3 in amino acids: CASSIGTGNGIQETQYF. CDR3 sequence (DNA): TGTGCCAGTAGTATAGGGACAGGGAACGGGATCCAAGAGACCCAGTACTTC.

The chain is built from TRBV10-3 and TRBJ1-1; D is ambiguous. The V end lost 6 bases, the J end lost 4 bases, and 15 bases lay between the germline ends. Germline values: CDR1 ENHRY, CDR2 SYGVKD. CDR3 size: 14 residues. For the CDR3, the DNA is TGTGCCATCAGCCCCACCCTGGACGGCACTGAAGCTTTCTTT. Its protein product is CAISPTLDGTEAFF.

This sequence joins TRBV20-1 and TRBJ2-1; the D is unclear. V lost 3 bases and J 7 bases, leaving 4 bases between the germline ends. This CDR3 is built from 10 residues. Looked up from germline, CDR1 is DFQATT and CDR2 is SNEGSKA (reference sequence). The CDR3: CSARRNEQFF. CDR3 nucleotides: TGCAGTGCTAGGAGGAATGAGCAGTTCTTC.

The gene calls are TRBV7-9 and TRBJ1-4; 8 bases agree with TRBD1. The CDR3 contains 17 residues. Germline trimming cut 4 bases from V and 3 bases from J; bases unmatched to any gene: 10. The germline V gene has CDR1 SEHNR and CDR2 FQNEAQ (reference sequence). CDR3 sequence: CASSSGQGEDANEKLFF. In DNA form, the CDR3 reads TGTGCCAGCAGCTCCGGACAGGGAGAGGACGCTAATGAAAAACTGTTTTTT. Full variable domain (outside the CDR3, taken from reference TRBV7-9 and TRBJ1-4): DTGVSQNPRHKITKRGQNVTFRCDPISEHNRLYWYRQTLGQGPEFLTYFQNEAQLEKSRLLSDRFSAERPKGSFSTLEIQRTEQGDSAMYLCASSSGQGEDANEKLFFGSGTQLSVL.

The chain has TRBV6-1 and TRBJ2-7, with D possibly TRBD2 on 7 matching bases. With 11 bases removed from V and 2 bases from J, the gap between germline ends came to 16 bases. This CDR3 region has 13 residues. The V gene's germline CDR1 is MNHNS and CDR2 SASEGT. CDR3 bases: TGTGCCGCCGGGGGAGGGGGAGCCTACGAGCAGTACTTC. Its protein product is CAAGGGGAYEQYF.

As regards this clone: The same CDR3 can be traced to other DNA sequences in this sample. The DNA for the CDR3 is TGCGCCAGCAGCCAAGATCGAGGCACTGAAGCTTTCTTT. Translation: CASSQDRGTEAFF. The chain employs TRBV4-3 and TRBJ1-1, with unresolved D. This CDR3 is 13 amino acids long. Trimming stripped 0 bases from V and 4 bases from J, with 6 bases between. CDR1 is LGHNA, CDR2 YSLEER, per germline.

The V and J genes are TRBV5-4 and TRBJ2-7, with TRBD2 matching over 7 bases. V shed 2 bases and J 7 bases; nucleotides not matched to a gene: 6. Germline V gene data show CDR1 as SGHNT and CDR2 as YYREEE (reference sequence). CDR3 length: 13 residues. As DNA, the CDR3 is TGTGCCAGCAGCTTCAGCGGGAACAGAGAGCAGTACTTC. Its protein is CASSFSGNREQYF.

This sequence joins TRBV27 and TRBJ2-1; 12 nucleotides line up with TRBD2. The junction had 8 bases not matched to a gene; V was cut back by 5 bases and J by 6 bases. This CDR3 region has 16 residues. Germline CDR1 is MNHEY and CDR2 is SMNVEV (reference sequence). In nucleotides, the CDR3 is TGTGCCAGCAGTATTACTAGCGGGAGGAGGTTCAATGAGCAGTTCTTC. Translation: CASSITSGRRFNEQFF.